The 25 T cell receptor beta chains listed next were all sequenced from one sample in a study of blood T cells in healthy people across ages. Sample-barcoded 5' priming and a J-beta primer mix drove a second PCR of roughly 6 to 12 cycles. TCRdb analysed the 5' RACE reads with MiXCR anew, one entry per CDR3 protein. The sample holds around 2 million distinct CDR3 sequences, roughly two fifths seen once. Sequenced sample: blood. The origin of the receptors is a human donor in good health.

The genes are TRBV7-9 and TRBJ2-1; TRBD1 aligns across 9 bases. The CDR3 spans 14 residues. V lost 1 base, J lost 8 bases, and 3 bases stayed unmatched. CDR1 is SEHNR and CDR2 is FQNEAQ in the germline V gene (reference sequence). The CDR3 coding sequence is TGTGCCAGCAGCTTAGACACAGGGGGCGATGAGCAGTTCTTC. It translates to CASSLDTGGDEQFF.

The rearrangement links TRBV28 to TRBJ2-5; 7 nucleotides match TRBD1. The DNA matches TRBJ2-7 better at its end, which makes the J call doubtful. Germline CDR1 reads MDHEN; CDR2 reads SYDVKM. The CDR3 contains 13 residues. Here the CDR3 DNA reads TGTGCCAGCATAGGGACAGCTAATTACGAGCAGTACTTC. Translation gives CASIGTANYEQYF.

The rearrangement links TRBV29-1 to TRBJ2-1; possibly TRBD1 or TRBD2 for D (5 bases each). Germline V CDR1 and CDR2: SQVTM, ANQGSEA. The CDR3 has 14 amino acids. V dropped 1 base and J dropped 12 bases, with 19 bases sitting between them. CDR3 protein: CSVEGAGTVHGQFF. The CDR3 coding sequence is TGCAGCGTTGAAGGGGCCGGGACCGTCCATGGGCAGTTCTTC.

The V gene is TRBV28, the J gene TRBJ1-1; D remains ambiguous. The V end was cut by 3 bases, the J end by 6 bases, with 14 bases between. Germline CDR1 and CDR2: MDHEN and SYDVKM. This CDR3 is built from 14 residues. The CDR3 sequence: CASSFGVGGPEAFF. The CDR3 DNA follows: TGTGCCAGCAGTTTTGGGGTTGGAGGGCCTGAAGCTTTCTTT.

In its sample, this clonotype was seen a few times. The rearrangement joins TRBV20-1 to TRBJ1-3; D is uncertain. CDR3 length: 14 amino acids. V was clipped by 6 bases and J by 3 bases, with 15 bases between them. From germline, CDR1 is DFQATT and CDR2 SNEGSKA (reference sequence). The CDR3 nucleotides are TGCAGTGCGATCCGGGAGGGAGGTGGAAACACCATATATTTT. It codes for CSAIREGGGNTIYF.

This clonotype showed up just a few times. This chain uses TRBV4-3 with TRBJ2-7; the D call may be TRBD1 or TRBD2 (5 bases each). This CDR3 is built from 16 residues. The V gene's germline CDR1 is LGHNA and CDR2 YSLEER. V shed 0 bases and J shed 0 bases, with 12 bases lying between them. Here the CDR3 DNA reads TGCGCCAGCAGCCAAGAACGGTGGGGGAGCTCCTACGAGCAGTACTTC. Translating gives CASSQERWGSSYEQYF.

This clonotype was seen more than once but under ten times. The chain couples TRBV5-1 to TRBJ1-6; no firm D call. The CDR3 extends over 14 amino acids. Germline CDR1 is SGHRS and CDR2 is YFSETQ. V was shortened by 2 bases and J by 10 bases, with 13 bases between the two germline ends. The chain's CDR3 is CASSLRGERSPLHF. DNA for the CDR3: TGCGCCAGCAGCTTACGGGGTGAGAGATCACCCCTCCACTTT.

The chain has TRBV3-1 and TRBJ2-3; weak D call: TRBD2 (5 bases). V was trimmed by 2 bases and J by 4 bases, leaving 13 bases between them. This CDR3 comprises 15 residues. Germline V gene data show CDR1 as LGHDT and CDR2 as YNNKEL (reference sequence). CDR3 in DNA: TGTGCCAGCAGCCAACTCCCCGGGGAACCAGATACGCAGTATTTT. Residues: CASSQLPGEPDTQYF.

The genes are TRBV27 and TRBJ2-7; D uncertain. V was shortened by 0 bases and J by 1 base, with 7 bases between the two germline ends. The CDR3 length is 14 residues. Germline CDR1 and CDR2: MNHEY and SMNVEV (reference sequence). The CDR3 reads CASSLSTESYEQYF. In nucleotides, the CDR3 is TGTGCCAGCAGTTTATCCACAGAATCCTACGAGCAGTACTTC.

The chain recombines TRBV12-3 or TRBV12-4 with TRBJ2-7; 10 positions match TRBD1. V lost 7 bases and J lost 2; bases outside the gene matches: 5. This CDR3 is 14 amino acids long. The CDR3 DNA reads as TGTGCCAGCACCATAGGACAGGGGGCCTACGAGCAGTACTTC. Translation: CASTIGQGAYEQYF.

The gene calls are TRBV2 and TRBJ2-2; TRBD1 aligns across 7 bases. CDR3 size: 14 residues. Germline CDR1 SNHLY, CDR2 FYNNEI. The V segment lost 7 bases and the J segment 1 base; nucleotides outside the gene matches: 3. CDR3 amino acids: CASIGGENTGELFF. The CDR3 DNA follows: TGTGCCAGCATAGGGGGCGAGAACACCGGGGAGCTGTTTTTT.

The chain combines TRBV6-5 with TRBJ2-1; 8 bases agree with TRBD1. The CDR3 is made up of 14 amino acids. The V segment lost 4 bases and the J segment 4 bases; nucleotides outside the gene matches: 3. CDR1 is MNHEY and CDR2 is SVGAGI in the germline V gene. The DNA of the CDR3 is TGTGCCAGCAGTTGGGACAGGATGTACAATGAGCAGTTCTTC. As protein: CASSWDRMYNEQFF.

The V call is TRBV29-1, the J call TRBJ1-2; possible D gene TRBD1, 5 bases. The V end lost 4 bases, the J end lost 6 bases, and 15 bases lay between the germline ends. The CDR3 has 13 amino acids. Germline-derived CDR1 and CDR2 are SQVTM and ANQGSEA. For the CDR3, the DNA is TGCAGCGTTGGCAACCCAGGAGGGGATGGCTACACCTTC. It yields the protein CSVGNPGGDGYTF.

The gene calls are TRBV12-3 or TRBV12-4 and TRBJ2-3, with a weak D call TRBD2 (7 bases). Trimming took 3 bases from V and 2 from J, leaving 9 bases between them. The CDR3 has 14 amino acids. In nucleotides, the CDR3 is TGTGCCAGCAGTTTGCGGGGGCACACAGATACGCAGTATTTT. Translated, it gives CASSLRGHTDTQYF.

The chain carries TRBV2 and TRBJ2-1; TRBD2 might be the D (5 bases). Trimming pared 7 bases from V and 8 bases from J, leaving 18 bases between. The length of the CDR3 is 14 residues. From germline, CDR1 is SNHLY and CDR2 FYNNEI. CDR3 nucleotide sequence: TGTGCCAGCATTCCAAAGACGGGGAGCGATGAGCAGTTCTTC. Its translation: CASIPKTGSDEQFF.

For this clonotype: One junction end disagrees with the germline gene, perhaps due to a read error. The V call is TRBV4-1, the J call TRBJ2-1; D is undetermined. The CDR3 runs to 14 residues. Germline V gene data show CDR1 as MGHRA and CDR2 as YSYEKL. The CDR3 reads CTSSQSPTGNEQFF. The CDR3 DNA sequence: TGCACCAGCAGCCAATCCCCAACTGGGAATGAGCAGTTCTTC.

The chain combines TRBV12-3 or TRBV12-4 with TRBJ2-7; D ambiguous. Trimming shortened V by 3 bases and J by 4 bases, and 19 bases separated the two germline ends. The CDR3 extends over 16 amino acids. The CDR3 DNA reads TGTGCCAGCAGTTTGGCTGCAAGGTTAGGGCTATACGAGCAGTACTTC. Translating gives CASSLAARLGLYEQYF.

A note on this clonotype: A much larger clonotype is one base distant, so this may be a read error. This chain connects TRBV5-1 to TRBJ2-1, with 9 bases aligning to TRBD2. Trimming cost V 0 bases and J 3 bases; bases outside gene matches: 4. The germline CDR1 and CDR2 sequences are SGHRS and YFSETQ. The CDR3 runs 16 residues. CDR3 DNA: TGCGCCAGCAGCTTGGCCGTAGCGGGGGACTACAATGAGCAGTTCTTC. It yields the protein CASSLAVAGDYNEQFF.

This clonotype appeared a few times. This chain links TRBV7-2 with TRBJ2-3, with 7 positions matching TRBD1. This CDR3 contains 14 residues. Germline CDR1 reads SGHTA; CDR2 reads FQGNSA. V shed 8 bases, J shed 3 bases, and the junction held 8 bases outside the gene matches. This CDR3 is CASASTGETDTQYF. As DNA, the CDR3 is TGTGCCAGCGCCAGTACAGGGGAGACAGATACGCAGTATTTT.

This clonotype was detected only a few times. CDR3 DNA: TGTGCCAGCAGCCAAGGGGACAGGCCCCACTCCTACGAGCAGTACTTC. Protein: CASSQGDRPHSYEQYF. J is TRBJ2-7 and V is TRBV3-1; 8 nucleotides align to TRBD1. V lost 1 base, J lost 0 bases, and 5 bases stayed unmatched. There are 16 residues in the CDR3. CDR1 LGHDT and CDR2 YNNKEL come from the germline V gene (reference sequence).

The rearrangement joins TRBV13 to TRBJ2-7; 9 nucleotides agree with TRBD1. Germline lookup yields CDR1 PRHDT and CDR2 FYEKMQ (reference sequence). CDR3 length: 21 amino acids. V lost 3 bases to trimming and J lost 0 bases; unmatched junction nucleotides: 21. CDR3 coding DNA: TGTGCCAGCAGCTTCGGTGGGCCTCAACCGGGACAGGGAAGGAGCTCCTACGAGCAGTACTTC. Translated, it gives CASSFGGPQPGQGRSSYEQYF. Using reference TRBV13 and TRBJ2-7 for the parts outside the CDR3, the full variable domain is AAGVIQSPRHLIKEKRETATLKCYPIPRHDTVYWYQQGPGQDPQFLISFYEKMQSDKGSIPDRFSAQQFSDYHSELNMSSLELGDSALYFCASSFGGPQPGQGRSSYEQYFGPGTRLTVT.

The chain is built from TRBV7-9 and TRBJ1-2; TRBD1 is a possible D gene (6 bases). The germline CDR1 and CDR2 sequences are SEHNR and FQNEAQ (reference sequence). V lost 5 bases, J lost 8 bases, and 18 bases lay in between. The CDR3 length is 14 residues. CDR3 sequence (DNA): TGTGCCAGCAGCACCCAGACAGGAGGGATAGGCTACACCTTC. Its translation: CASSTQTGGIGYTF.

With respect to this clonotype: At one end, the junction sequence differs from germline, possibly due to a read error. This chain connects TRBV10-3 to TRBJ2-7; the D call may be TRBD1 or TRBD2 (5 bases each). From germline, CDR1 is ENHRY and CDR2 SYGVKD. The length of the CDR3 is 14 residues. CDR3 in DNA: TGTGCCATCAGTGAGGGGGGATTCTCCTACGGGCAGTACTTC. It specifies CAISEGGFSYGQYF.

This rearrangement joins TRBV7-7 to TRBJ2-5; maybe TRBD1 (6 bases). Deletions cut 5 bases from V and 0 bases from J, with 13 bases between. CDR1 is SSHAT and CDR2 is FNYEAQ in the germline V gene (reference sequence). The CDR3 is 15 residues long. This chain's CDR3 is CASSQDGQHQETQYF. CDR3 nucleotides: TGTGCCAGCAGCCAAGACGGACAGCACCAAGAGACCCAGTACTTC.

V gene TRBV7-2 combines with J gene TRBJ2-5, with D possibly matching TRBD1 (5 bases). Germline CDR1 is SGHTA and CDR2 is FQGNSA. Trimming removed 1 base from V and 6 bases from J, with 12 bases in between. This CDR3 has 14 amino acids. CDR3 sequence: CASSLGTGRKTQYF. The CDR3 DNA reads TGTGCCAGCAGCTTAGGTACAGGAAGGAAGACCCAGTACTTC.